This T cell receptor beta chain was obtained from a study of shared clonotypes between healthy human individuals. Study overall: A few men and a couple of women, aged 18 to 49, were donors.

Findings and caveats of the study: Naive CD4 clonotypes overlapped across several donors at about 5%. Generally, estimated richness proved larger in naive subsets than it did in memory subsets.

On this clone itself: Antigen unknown.

Memory CD4+ cells were the fraction left after CD45RA+ naive selection. TCRdb keeps only in-frame clones here, not all; method: immunoSEQ multiplex PCR. The sample holds more than 2,000,000 clones; approximately 95% are singletons and the top ten take about 0.39%. The sample taken for sequencing was naive CD4+ T cells from PBMCs. As to subset: CD45RA+ positively selected. This sequence originates from a man aged 18 to 29 in good health. Some clones in this sample may be carry-over from other donors' samples.

The CDR3 region has the DNA TGTGCCAGCAGTGAAACCCACCCGGGACAGGGATATAACACCGGGGAGCTGTTTTTT. It codes for CASSETHPGQGYNTGELFF. This sequence joins TRBV6-1 and TRBJ2-2, with 9 bases identical to TRBD1. Trimming at V came to 2 bases and at J to 2 bases, leaving 12 bases not matched to a gene. This CDR3 is built from 19 residues. The germline V gene has CDR1 MNHNS and CDR2 SASEGT.